This T cell receptor beta chain was retrieved from a study of memory CD4+ T cells and cytomegalovirus serostatus. Study information: This sample comes from healthy Belgian adults, under 10 CMV seropositive, roughly 22 seronegative.

The sort gate was single viable CD3+CD4+CD8-CD45RO+ cells for memory CD4+ T cells. Total CD4+ T cells were enriched by CD4 positive selection. Study-wide findings and caveats: Repertoires predicted CMV serostatus with median bootstrapped AUC of around 0.95.

The length of the CDR3 is 10 residues. A note on this clone: Its antigen is not known.

How the authors handled the data: After removing out-of-frame reads, over 2 million distinct TCRbeta sequences remained. The repertoire was sequenced with immunoSEQ multiplex PCR; TCRdb's copy has only in-frame clones and lacks some. The V and J calls and the clone size are those of that table, but D and trimming were determined from the DNA. The profile shows about 62,000 clones, 75% to 80% of them singletons. The source of this sequence is an adult in good health and CMV-seropositive. The sequenced sample consisted of memory CD4+ T cells from blood. This chain uses TRBV1 with TRBJ1-2. TRBV1 is a documented pseudogene. The CDR3 loop reads CTSSQNGYTF. The CDR3, as DNA: TGCACCAGCAGCCAAAATGGCTACACCTTC.